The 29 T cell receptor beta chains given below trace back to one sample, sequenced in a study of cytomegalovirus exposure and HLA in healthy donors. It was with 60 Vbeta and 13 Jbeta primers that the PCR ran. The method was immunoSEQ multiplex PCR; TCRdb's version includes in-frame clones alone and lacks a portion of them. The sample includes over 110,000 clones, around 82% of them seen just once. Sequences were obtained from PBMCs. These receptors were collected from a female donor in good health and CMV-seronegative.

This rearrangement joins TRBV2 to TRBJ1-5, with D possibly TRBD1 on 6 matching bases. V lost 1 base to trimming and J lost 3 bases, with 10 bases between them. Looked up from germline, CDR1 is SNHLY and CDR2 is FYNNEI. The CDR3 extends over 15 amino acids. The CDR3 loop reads CASSEDRQVNQPQHF. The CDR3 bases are TGTGCCAGCAGTGAAGACAGACAGGTCAATCAGCCCCAGCATTTT.

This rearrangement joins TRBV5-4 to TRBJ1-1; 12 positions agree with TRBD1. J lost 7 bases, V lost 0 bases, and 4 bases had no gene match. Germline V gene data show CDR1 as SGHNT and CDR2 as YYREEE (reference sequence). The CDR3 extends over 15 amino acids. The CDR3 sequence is CASSLVGTGGVEAFF. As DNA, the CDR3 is TGTGCCAGCAGCTTGGTCGGGACAGGGGGCGTTGAAGCTTTCTTT.

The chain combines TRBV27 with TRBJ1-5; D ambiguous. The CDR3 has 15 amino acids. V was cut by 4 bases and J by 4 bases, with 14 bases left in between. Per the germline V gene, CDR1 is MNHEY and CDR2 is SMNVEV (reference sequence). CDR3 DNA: TGTGCCAGCAGTTCATCACGACCGGGAAATCAGCCCCAGCATTTT. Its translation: CASSSSRPGNQPQHF.

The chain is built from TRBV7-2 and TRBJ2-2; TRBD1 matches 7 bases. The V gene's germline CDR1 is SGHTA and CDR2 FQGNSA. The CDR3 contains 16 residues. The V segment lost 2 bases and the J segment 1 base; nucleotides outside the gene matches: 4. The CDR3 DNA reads TGTGCCAGCAGCTTAATCGGGACAGAGAACACCGGGGAGCTGTTTTTT. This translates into CASSLIGTENTGELFF.

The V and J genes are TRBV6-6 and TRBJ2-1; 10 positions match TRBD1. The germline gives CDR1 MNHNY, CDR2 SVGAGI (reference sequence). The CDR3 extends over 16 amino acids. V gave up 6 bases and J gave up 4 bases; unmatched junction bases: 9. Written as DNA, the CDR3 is TGTGCCAGCAGCCGCCCGACAGGGGGCTATTACAATGAGCAGTTCTTC. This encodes CASSRPTGGYYNEQFF.

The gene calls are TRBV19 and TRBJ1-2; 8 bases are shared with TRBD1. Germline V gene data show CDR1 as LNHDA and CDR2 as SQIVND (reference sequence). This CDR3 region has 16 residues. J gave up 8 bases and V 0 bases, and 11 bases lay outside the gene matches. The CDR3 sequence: CASSIDGTGALKGYTF. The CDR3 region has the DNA TGTGCCAGTAGTATAGACGGGACAGGTGCCCTCAAGGGCTACACCTTC.

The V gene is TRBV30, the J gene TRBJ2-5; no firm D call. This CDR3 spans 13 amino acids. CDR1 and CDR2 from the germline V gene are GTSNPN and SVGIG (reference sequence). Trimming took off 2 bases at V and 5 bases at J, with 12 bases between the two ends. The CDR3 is CAWSSNARETQYF. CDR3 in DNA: TGTGCCTGGAGTTCGAATGCTCGGGAGACCCAGTACTTC.

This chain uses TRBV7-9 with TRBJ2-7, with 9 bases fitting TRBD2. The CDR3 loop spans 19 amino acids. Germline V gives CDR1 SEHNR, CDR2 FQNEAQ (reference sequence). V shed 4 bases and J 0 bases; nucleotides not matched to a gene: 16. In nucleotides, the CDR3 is TGTGCCAGCAGCTCTTTTCTAGCGGGGCTCCGTCAGGGCTCCTACGAGCAGTACTTC. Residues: CASSSFLAGLRQGSYEQYF.

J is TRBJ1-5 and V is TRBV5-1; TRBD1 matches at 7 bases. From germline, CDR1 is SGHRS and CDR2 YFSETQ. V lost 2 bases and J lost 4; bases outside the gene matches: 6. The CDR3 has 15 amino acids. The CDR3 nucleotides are TGCGCCAGCAGCTTAGAGGGGGCCTATAATCAGCCCCAGCATTTT. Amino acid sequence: CASSLEGAYNQPQHF.

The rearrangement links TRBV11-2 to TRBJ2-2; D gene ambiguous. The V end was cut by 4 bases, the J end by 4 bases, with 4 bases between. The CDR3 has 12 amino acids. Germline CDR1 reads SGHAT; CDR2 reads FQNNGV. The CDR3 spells CASSSPTGELFF. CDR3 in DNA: TGTGCCAGCAGCTCTCCCACCGGGGAGCTGTTTTTT.

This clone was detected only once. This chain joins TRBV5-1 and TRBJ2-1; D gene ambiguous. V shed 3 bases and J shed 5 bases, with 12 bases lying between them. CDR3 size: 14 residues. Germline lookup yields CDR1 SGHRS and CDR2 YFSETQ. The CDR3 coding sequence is TGCGCCAGCAGCTCCAGTGGGCTACACAATGAGCAGTTCTTC. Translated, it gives CASSSSGLHNEQFF.

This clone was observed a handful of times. DNA of the CDR3: TGTGCCAGCAGCTCCGGGACAGCCTCCTACGAGCAGTACTTC. It yields the protein CASSSGTASYEQYF. This chain links TRBV7-9 with TRBJ2-7; 7 bases are a match to TRBD1. The germline V gene has CDR1 SEHNR and CDR2 FQNEAQ (reference sequence). CDR3 length equals 14 residues. J gave up 0 bases and V 4 bases, and 3 bases lay outside the gene matches.

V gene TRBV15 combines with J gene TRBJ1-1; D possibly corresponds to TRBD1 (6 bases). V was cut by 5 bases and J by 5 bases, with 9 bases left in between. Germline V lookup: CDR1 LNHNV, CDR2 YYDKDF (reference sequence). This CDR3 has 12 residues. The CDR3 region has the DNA TGTGCCACCAGCGGGGGCGTGACTGAAGCTTTCTTT. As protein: CATSGGVTEAFF.

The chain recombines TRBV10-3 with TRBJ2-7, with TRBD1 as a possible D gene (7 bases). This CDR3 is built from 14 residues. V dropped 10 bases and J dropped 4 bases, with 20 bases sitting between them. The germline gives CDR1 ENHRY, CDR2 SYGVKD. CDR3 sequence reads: CATRGGGQGYEQYF. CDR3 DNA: TGTGCCACCCGAGGAGGGGGCCAAGGTTACGAGCAGTACTTC.

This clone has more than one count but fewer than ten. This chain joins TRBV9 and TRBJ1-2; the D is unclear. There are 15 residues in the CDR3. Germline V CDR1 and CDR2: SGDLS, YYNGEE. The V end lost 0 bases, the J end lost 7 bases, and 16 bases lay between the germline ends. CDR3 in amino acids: CASSVDGRSGGGYTF. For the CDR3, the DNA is TGTGCCAGCAGCGTAGACGGGCGCAGCGGCGGTGGCTACACCTTC.

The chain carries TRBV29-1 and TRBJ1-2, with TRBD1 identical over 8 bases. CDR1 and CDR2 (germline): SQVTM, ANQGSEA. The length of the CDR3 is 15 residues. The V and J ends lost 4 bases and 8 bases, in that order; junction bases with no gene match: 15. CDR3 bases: TGCAGCGTTGGAAGTTCGGACAGGGCAAGGGGAGGCTACACCTTC. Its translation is CSVGSSDRARGGYTF.

CDR3: CASSSNLAGPAEEQYF. CDR3 coding DNA: TGTGCCAGCAGCTCCAATCTAGCGGGCCCAGCGGAAGAGCAGTACTTC. The chain combines TRBV7-9 with TRBJ2-7; 8 nucleotides agree with TRBD2. Losses at the gene ends were 4 bases for V and 7 bases for J; bases not matched to a gene: 15. The CDR3 has 16 residues. Germline CDR1 is SEHNR and CDR2 is FQNEAQ (reference sequence).

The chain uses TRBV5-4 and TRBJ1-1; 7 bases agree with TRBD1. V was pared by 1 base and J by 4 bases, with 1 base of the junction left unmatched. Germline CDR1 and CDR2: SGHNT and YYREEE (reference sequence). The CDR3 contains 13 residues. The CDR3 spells CASSLQGGTEAFF. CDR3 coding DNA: TGTGCCAGCAGCTTGCAGGGGGGCACTGAAGCTTTCTTT.

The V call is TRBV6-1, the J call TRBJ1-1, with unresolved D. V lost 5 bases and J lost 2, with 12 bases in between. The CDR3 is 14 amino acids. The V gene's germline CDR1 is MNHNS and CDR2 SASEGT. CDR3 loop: CASSSRRSNTEAFF. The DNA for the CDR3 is TGTGCCAGCAGTTCTAGACGGAGTAACACTGAAGCTTTCTTT.

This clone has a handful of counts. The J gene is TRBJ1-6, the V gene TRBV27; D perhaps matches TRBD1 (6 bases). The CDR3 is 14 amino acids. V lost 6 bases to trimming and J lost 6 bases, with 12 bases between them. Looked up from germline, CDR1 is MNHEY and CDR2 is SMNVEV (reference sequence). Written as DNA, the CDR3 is TGTGCCAGCAGCCCCACAGGGTTTAATTCACCCCTCCACTTT. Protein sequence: CASSPTGFNSPLHF.

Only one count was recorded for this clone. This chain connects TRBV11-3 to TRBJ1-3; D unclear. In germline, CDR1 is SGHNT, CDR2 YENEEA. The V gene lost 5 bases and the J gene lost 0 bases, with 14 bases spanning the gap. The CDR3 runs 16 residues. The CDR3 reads CASSLSGSNSGNTIYF. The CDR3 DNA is TGTGCCAGCAGCCTTAGCGGGTCCAACTCTGGAAACACCATATATTTT.

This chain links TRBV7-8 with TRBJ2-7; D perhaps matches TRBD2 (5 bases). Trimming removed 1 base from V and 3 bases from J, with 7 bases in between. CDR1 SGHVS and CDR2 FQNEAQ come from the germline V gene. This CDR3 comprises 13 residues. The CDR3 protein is CASSLGRVYEQYF. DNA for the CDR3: TGTGCCAGCAGCTTAGGGCGGGTCTACGAGCAGTACTTC.

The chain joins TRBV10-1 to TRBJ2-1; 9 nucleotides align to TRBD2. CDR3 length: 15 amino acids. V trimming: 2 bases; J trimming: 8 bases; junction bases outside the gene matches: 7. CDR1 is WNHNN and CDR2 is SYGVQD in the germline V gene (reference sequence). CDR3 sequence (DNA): TGCGCCAGCAGTGAGGCGAATAGCGGGAGCTATGAGCAGTTCTTC. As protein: CASSEANSGSYEQFF.

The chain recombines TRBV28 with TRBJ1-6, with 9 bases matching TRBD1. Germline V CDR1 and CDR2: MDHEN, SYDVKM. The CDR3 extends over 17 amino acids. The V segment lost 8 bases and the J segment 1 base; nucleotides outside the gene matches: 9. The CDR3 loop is CASDGQGLGSYNSPLHF. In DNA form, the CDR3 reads TGTGCCAGCGATGGACAGGGGTTGGGGTCCTATAATTCACCCCTCCACTTT.

CDR3 sequence: CASSPGAGQPYGYTF. The DNA for the CDR3 is TGTGCCAGCAGCCCAGGGGCCGGACAACCATATGGCTACACCTTC. The chain carries TRBV9 and TRBJ1-2; D possibly corresponds to TRBD1 (6 bases). The CDR3 contains 15 residues. With 4 bases removed from V and 5 bases from J, the gap between germline ends came to 18 bases. Germline V gives CDR1 SGDLS, CDR2 YYNGEE.

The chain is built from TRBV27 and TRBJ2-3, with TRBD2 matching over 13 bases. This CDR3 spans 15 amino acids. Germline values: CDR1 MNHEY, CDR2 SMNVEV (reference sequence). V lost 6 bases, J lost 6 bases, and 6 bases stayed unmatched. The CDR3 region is CASRGLAGIPDTQYF. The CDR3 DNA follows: TGTGCCAGCAGGGGACTAGCGGGAATCCCCGATACGCAGTATTTT.

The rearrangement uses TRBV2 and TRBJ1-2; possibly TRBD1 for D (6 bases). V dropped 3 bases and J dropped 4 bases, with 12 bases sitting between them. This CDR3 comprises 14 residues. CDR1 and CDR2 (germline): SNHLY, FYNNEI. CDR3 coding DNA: TGTGCCAGCAGTGATGGCAGGGGTGGCTATGGCTACACCTTC. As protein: CASSDGRGGYGYTF.

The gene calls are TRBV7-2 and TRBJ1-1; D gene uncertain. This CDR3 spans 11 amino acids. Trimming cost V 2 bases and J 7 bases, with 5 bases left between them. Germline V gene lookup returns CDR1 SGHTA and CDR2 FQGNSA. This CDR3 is CASSLIVEAFF. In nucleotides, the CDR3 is TGTGCCAGCAGCTTAATCGTTGAAGCTTTCTTT. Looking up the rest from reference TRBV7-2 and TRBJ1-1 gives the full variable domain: GAGVSQSPSNKVTEKGKDVELRCDPISGHTALYWYRQSLGQGLEFLIYFQGNSAPDKSGLPSDRFSAERTGGSVSTLTIQRTQQEDSAVYLCASSLIVEAFFGQGTRLTVV.

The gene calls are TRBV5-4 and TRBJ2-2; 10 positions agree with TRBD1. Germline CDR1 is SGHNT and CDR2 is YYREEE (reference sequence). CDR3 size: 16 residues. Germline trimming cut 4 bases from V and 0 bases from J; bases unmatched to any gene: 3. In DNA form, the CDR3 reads TGTGCCAGCAGCCCGACAGGGGGCCCGAACACCGGGGAGCTGTTTTTT. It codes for CASSPTGGPNTGELFF.